This T cell receptor (beta chain) is from a study of blood T cell repertoires in COVID-19. Overall study context: The origin of the acute and convalescent COVID-19 samples was the United States, Italy and Spain. Nucleic acid was either cDNA or gDNA, and it came from T cells, B-cell-depleted T cells, or PBMCs.

Those enrolled in Seattle joined during active infection and were followed longitudinally afterward. The table came from immunoSEQ multiplex PCR; TCRdb's copy has only in-frame clones and leaves some out. Counted here are about 300,000 clones, 85% to 90% occurring once; the ten biggest clones make up just under 6.5%. The sequencing input was peripheral blood. This receptor was taken from a woman aged 50 to 65 with COVID-19, enrolled during active disease.

The DNA of the CDR3 is TGTGCCAGCAGCTTCGGACTAGCGGGAGGGCCGATTGATGAGCAGTTCTTC. This codes for CASSFGLAGGPIDEQFF. The chain is built from TRBV5-4 and TRBJ2-1; 15 positions agree with TRBD2. V lost 2 bases to trimming and J lost 8 bases; unmatched junction nucleotides: 8. The V gene's germline CDR1 is SGHNT and CDR2 YYREEE (reference sequence). This CDR3 comprises 17 residues.